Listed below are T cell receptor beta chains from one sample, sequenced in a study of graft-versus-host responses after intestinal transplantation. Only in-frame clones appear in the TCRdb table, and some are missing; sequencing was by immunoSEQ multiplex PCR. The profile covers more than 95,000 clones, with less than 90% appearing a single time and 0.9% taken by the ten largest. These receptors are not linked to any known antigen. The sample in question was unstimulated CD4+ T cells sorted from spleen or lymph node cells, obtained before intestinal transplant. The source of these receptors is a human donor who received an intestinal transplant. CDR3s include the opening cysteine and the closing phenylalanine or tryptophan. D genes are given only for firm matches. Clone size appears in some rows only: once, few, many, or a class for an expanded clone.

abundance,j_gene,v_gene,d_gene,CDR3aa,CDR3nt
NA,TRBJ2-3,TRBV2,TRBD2,CARSAAGVGTDTQYF,TGTGCCAGGTCGGCGGCGGGAGTTGGCACAGATACGCAGTATTTT
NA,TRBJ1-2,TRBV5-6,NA,CASSLWGRNYGYTF,TGTGCCAGCAGCTTGTGGGGGAGGAACTATGGCTACACCTTC
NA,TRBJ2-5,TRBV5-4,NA,CASSGEARETQYF,TGTGCCAGCAGCGGGGAGGCCCGAGAGACCCAGTACTTC
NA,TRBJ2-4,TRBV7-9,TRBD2,CASSPERLAGVNLQYF,TGTGCCAGCAGCCCAGAGCGACTAGCGGGGGTCAACCTTCAGTACTTC
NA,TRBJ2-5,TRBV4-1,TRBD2,CASSQYGRYVGRLSETQYF,TGCGCCAGCAGCCAATATGGGAGGTATGTCGGGAGGCTATCAGAGACCCAGTACTTC
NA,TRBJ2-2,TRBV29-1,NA,CSVGFGSGTGELFF,TGCAGCGTTGGATTCGGGAGTGGGACCGGGGAGCTGTTTTTT
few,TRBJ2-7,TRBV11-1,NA,CASSFQRRDEQYF,TGTGCCAGCAGCTTTCAGCGCAGGGACGAGCAGTACTTC
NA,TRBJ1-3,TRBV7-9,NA,CASSTRGGPGNTIYF,TGTGCCAGCAGCACACGGGGGGGACCTGGAAACACCATATATTTT
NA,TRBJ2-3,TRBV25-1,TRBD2,CASSDLSSGSGADTQYF,TGTGCCAGCAGTGATCTATCTAGCGGGAGTGGGGCAGATACGCAGTATTTT
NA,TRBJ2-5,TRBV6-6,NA,CASSYSTLVGETQYF,TGTGCCAGCAGTTACTCGACGCTAGTTGGAGAGACCCAGTACTTC
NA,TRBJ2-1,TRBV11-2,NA,CASSLRSEQFF,TGTGCCAGCAGCTTAAGGTCGGAGCAGTTCTTC
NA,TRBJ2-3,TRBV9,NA,CASSVGIASTDTQYF,TGTGCCAGCAGCGTAGGCATAGCCAGCACAGATACGCAGTATTTT
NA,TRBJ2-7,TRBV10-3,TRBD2,CATGGGRDTAEQYF,TGTGCCACCGGTGGGGGGAGGGATACGGCCGAGCAGTACTTC
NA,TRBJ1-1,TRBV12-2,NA,CASRSGNTEAFF,TGTGCAAGTCGCTCAGGGAACACTGAAGCTTTCTTT
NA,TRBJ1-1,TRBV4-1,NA,CASSPVGRRGTEAFF,TGCGCCAGCAGCCCCGTGGGCCGTAGAGGAACTGAAGCTTTCTTT
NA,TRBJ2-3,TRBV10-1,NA,CASSESGVTADTQYF,TGCGCCAGCAGTGAGTCCGGGGTTACCGCAGATACGCAGTATTTT
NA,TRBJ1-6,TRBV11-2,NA,CASSLGSRQSSYNSPLHF,TGTGCCAGCAGCTTAGGATCGAGACAGAGCTCCTATAATTCACCCCTCCACTTT
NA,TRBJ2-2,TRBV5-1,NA,CASRSGANTGELFF,TGCGCCAGCAGGTCCGGAGCGAACACCGGGGAGCTGTTTTTT
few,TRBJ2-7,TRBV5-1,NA,CASSFDPSGEQYF,TGCGCCAGCAGCTTCGACCCGTCGGGCGAGCAGTACTTC
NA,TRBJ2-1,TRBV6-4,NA,CASSVIPGSMYNEQFF,TGTGCCAGCAGTGTCATACCCGGGTCCATGTACAATGAGCAGTTCTTC
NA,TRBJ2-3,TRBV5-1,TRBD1,CASSLTGRMVSTDTQYF,TGCGCCAGCAGTCTGACAGGGAGAATGGTTAGCACAGATACGCAGTATTTT
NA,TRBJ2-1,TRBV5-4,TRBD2,CASSLDGRVLAGEQFF,TGTGCCAGCAGCTTGGATGGCCGGGTTTTAGCGGGCGAGCAGTTCTTC
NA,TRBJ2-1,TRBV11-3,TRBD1,CASSFGQGSYNEQFF,TGTGCCAGCAGCTTCGGACAGGGCTCCTACAATGAGCAGTTCTTC
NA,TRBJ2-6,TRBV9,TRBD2,CASSAGASSGANVLTF,TGTGCCAGCAGTGCGGGAGCGAGCTCTGGGGCCAACGTCCTGACTTTC
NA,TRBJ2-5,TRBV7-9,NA,CASSSDFRGETQYF,TGTGCCAGCAGCTCGGACTTTCGGGGGGAGACCCAGTACTTC
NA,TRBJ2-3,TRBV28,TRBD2,CASSFSSGPWDTQYF,TGTGCCAGCAGTTTCTCTAGCGGACCCTGGGATACGCAGTATTTT
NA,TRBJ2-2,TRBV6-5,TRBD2,CASSGTKTGELFF,TGTGCCAGCAGTGGGACTAAGACCGGGGAGCTGTTTTTT
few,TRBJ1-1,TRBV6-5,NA,CASSYRNTEAFF,TGTGCCAGCAGTTACAGGAACACTGAAGCTTTCTTT
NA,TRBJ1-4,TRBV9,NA,CASSETHGATNEKLFF,TGTGCCAGCAGCGAGACGCACGGTGCAACTAATGAAAAACTGTTTTTT
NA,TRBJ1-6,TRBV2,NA,CASSVDSHYNSPLHF,TGTGCCAGCAGCGTCGACAGCCACTATAATTCACCCCTCCACTTT